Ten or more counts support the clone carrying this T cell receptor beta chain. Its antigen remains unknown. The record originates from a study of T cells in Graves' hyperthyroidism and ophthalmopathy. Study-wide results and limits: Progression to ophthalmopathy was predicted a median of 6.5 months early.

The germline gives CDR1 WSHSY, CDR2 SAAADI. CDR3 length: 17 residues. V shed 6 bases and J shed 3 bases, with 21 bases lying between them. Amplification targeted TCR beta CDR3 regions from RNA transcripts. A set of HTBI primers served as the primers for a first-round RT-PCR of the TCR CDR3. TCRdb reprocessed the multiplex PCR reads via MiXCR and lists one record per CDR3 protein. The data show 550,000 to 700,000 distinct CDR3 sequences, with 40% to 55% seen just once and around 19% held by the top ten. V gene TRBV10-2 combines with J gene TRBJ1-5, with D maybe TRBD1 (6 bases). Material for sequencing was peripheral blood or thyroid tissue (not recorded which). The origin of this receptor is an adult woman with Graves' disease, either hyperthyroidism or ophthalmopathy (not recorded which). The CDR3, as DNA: TGCGCCAGCAGCCGGGGGGAGGTGGGGGCTCTCAATCAGCCCCAGCATTTT. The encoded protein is CASSRGEVGALNQPQHF.